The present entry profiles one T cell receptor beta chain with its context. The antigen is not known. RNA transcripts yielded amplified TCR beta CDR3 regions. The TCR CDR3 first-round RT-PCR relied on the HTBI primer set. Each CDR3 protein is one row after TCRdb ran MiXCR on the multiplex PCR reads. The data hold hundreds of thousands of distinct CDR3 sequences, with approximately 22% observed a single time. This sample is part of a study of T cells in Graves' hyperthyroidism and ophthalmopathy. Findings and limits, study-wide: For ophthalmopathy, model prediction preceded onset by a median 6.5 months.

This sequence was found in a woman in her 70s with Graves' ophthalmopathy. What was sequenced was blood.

CDR3 nucleotide sequence: TGCAGTGCTAGAGAAACGGCCGTCCTGGGTTACACCTTC. Its protein product is CSARETAVLGYTF. V and J are TRBV20-1 and TRBJ1-2; D ambiguous. Trimming cost V 0 bases and J 11 bases, with 16 bases left between them. Germline V gives CDR1 DFQATT, CDR2 SNEGSKA (reference sequence). The CDR3 length is 13 residues.